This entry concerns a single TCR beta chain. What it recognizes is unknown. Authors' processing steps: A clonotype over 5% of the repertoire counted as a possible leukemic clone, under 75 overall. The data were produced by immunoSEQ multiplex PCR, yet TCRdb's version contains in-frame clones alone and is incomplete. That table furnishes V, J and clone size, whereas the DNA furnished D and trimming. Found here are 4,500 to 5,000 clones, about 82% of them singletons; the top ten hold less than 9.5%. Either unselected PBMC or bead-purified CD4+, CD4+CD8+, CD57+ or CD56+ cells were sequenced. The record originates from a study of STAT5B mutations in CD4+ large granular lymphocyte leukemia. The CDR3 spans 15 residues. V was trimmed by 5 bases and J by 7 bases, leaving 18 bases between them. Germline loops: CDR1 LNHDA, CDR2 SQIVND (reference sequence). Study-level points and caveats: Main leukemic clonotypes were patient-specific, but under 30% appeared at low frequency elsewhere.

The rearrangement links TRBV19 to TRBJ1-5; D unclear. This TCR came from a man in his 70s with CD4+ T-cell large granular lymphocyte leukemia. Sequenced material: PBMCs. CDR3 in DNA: TGTGCCAGTAGTCCCCCCGTGAGGGAGGCGCAGCCCCAGCATTTT. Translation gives CASSPPVREAQPQHF.